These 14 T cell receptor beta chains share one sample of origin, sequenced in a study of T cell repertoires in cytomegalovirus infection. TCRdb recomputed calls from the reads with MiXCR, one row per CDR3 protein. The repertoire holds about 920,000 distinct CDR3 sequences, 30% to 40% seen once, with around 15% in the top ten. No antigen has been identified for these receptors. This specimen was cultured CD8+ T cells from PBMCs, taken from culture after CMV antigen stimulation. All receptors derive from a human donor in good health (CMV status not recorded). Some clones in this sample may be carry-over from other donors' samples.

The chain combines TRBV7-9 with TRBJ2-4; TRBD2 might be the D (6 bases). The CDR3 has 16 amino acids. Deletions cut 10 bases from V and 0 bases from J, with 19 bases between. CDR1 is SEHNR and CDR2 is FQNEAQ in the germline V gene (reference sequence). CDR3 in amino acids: CATGGGALLAKNIQYF. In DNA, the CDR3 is TGTGCCACCGGGGGTGGGGCACTTCTAGCCAAAAACATTCAGTACTTC. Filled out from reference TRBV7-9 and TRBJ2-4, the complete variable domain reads DTGVSQNPRHKITKRGQNVTFRCDPISEHNRLYWYRQTLGQGPEFLTYFQNEAQLEKSRLLSDRFSAERPKGSFSTLEIQRTEQGDSAMYLCATGGGALLAKNIQYFGAGTRLSVL.

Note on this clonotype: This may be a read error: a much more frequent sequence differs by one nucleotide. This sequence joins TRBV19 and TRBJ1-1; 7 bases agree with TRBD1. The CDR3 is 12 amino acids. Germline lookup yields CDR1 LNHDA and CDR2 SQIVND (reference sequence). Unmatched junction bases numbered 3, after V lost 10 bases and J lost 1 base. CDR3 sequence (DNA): TGTGCCATCAGGGGGGCGAACACTGAAGCTTTCTTT. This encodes CAIRGANTEAFF.

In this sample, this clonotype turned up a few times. The CDR3 nucleotides are TGTGCCAGCGGGGTGGCCTACAATGAGCAGTTCTTC. This codes for CASGVAYNEQFF. This chain joins TRBV7-9 and TRBJ2-1; D gene unclear. The CDR3 has 12 residues. CDR1 SEHNR and CDR2 FQNEAQ come from the germline V gene (reference sequence). The V gene lost 8 bases and the J gene lost 2 bases, with 7 bases spanning the gap. Full variable domain (rest looked up from reference TRBV7-9 and TRBJ2-1): DTGVSQNPRHKITKRGQNVTFRCDPISEHNRLYWYRQTLGQGPEFLTYFQNEAQLEKSRLLSDRFSAERPKGSFSTLEIQRTEQGDSAMYLCASGVAYNEQFFGPGTRLTVL.

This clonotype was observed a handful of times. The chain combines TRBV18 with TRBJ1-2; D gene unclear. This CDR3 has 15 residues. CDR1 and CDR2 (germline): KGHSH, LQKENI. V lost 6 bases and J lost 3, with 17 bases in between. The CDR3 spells CASSPAGDPHYGYTF. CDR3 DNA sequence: TGTGCCAGCTCGCCCGCCGGGGATCCTCACTATGGCTACACCTTC.

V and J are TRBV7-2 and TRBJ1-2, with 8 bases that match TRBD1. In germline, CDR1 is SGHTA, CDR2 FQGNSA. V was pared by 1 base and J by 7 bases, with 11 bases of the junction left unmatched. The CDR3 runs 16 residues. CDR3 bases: TGTGCCAGCAGCTTAGGAGGGGTCAGGGGGCTTGGTGGCTACACCTTC. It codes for CASSLGGVRGLGGYTF. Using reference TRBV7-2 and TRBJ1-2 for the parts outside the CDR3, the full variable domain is GAGVSQSPSNKVTEKGKDVELRCDPISGHTALYWYRQSLGQGLEFLIYFQGNSAPDKSGLPSDRFSAERTGGSVSTLTIQRTQQEDSAVYLCASSLGGVRGLGGYTFGSGTRLTVV.

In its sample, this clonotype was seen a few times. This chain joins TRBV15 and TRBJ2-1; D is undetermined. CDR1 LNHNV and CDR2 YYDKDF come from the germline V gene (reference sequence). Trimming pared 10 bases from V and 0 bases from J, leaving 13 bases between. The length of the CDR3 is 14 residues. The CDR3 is CAIRGESSYNEQFF. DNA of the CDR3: TGTGCCATCCGAGGTGAGAGCTCCTACAATGAGCAGTTCTTC.

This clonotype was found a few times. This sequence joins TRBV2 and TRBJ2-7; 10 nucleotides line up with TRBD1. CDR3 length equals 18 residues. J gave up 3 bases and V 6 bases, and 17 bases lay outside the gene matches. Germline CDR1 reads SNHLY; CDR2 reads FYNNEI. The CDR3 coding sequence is TGTGCCAGCAGCGAACCCCCGCGACAGGGGGCTCTGGGCTACGAGCAGTACTTC. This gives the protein CASSEPPRQGALGYEQYF.

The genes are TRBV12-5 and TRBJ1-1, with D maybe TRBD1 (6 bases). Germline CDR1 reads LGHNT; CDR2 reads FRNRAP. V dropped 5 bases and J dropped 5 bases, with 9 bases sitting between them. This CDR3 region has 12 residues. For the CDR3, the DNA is TGTGCTAGTGGTCAAACAGGGACTGAAGCTTTCTTT. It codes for CASGQTGTEAFF.

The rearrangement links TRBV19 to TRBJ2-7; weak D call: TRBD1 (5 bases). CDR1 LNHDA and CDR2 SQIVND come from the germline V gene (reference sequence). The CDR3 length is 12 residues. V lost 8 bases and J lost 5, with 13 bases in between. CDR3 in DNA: TGTGCCAGTGGCCAGGGATACCACGAGCAGTACTTC. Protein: CASGQGYHEQYF. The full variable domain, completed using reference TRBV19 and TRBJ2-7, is DGGITQSPKYLFRKEGQNVTLSCEQNLNHDAMYWYRQDPGQGLRLIYYSQIVNDFQKGDIAEGYSVSREKKESFPLTVTSAQKNPTAFYLCASGQGYHEQYFGPGTRLTVT.

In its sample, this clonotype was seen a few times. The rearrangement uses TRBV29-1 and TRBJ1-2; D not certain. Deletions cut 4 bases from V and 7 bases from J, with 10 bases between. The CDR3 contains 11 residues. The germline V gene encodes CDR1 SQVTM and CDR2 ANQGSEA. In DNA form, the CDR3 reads TGCAGCGTTGTTGATCTCCGTGGCTACACCTTC. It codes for CSVVDLRGYTF.

CDR3 DNA: TGCGCCAGCCGAGGGGGTAACGGTGAGCAGTTCTTC. It yields the protein CASRGGNGEQFF. V gene TRBV4-1 combines with J gene TRBJ2-1, with a weak D call TRBD1 (6 bases). This CDR3 is 12 amino acids long. The ends were cut back, 8 bases at V and 9 bases at J, with 14 bases in the middle. From germline, CDR1 is MGHRA and CDR2 YSYEKL.

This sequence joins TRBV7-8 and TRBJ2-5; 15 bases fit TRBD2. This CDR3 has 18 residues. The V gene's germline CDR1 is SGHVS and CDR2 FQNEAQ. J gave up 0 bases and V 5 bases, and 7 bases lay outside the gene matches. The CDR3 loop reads CASSPGLAGGLHQETQYF. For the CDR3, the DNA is TGTGCCAGCAGCCCTGGACTAGCGGGGGGGCTCCACCAAGAGACCCAGTACTTC.

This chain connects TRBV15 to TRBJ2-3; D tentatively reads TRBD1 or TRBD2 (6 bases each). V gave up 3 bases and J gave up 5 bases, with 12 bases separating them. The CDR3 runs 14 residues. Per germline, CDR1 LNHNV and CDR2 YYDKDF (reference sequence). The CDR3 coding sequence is TGTGCCACCAGCAGCCCGGGGGCTGTAGATACGCAGTATTTT. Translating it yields CATSSPGAVDTQYF.

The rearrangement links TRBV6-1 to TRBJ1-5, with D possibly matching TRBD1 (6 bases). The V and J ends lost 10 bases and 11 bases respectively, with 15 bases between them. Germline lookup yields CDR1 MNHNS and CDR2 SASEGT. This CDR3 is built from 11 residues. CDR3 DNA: TGTGCCAACGGTTCTGGGGACACCCAGCATTTT. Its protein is CANGSGDTQHF.